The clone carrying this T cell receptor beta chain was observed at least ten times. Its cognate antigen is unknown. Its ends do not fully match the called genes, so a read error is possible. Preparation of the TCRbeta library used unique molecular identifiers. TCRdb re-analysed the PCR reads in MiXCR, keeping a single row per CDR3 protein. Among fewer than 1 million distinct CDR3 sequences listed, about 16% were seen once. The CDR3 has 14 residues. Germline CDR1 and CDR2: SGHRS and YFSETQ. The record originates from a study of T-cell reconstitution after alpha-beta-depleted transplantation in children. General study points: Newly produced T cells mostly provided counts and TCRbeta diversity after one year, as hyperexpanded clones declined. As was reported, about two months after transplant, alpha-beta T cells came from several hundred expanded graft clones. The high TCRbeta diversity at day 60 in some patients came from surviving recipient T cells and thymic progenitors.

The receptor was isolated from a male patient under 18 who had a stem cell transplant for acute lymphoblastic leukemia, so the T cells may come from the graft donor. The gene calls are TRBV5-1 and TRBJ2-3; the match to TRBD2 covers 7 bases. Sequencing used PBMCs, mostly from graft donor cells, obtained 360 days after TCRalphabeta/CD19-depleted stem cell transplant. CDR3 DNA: TGTGCCAGCAGTTTAGCGCGGGGGACAGATACGCAGTATTTT. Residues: CASSLARGTDTQYF.